Listed below are T cell receptor beta chains from one sample, sequenced in a study of blood T cell repertoires in COVID-19. Generated by immunoSEQ multiplex PCR, the TCRdb table keeps only in-frame clones and is missing some. This table holds 250,000 or so clones, 84% found once. Sequenced sample: peripheral blood. All receptors come from a woman aged 40 to 49 who had recovered from COVID-19. Each CDR3 is given with its conserved first and last residue. Fields, in order: J gene, D gene, V gene, clone size, CDR3 protein, CDR3 DNA. D genes are given only for firm matches. Clone sizes are given selectively: once, few, many, or a class where the clone is expanded.

TRBJ1-6 | NA | TRBV6-1 | NA | CASSDRDNSPLHF | TGTGCCAGCAGTGACAGGGATAATTCACCCCTCCACTTT
TRBJ2-5 | NA | TRBV5-1 | NA | CASSFPQGKETQYF | TGCGCCAGCAGCTTCCCTCAGGGTAAAGAGACCCAGTACTTC
TRBJ2-7 | TRBD2 | TRBV7-6 | once | CASSQRASGEGEQYF | TGTGCCAGCAGCCAGCGGGCTAGCGGGGAGGGCGAGCAGTACTTC
TRBJ1-1 | NA | TRBV5-5 | NA | CASSLWGGTEAFF | TGTGCCAGCAGCTTGTGGGGCGGCACTGAAGCTTTCTTT
TRBJ1-4 | NA | TRBV2 | NA | CASSFLGLAFF | TGTGCCAGCAGTTTTTTGGGACTGGCGTTTTTT
TRBJ1-5 | NA | TRBV6-5 | NA | CASRRGDNQPQHF | TGTGCCAGCAGGCGGGGGGACAATCAGCCCCAGCATTTT
TRBJ1-5 | NA | TRBV19 | NA | CASSPRADQPQHF | TGTGCCAGTAGCCCCAGGGCTGATCAGCCCCAGCATTTT
TRBJ2-3 | NA | TRBV11-3 | once | CASSLTVILGPSTDTQYF | TGTGCCAGCAGCTTGACGGTAATACTAGGTCCTAGCACAGATACGCAGTATTTT
TRBJ1-1 | NA | TRBV5-1 | NA | CASSSGRGRVEAFF | TGCGCCAGCAGCTCGGGGAGGGGCAGGGTTGAAGCTTTCTTT
TRBJ2-2 | TRBD1 | TRBV5-1 | NA | CASSTRQGSGELFF | TGCGCCAGCAGCACTAGACAGGGGTCCGGGGAGCTGTTTTTT
TRBJ2-5 | TRBD1 | TRBV7-7 | NA | CASSLFGTGVQETQYF | TGTGCCAGCAGCTTATTTGGGACAGGAGTACAAGAGACCCAGTACTTC
TRBJ1-2 | NA | TRBV4-2 | NA | CASSQQTGNGYTF | TGTGCCAGCAGCCAGCAAACAGGGAATGGCTACACCTTC
TRBJ2-7 | NA | TRBV29-1 | NA | CSVVPGQTSYEQYF | TGCAGCGTTGTTCCGGGACAGACTAGCTACGAGCAGTACTTC
TRBJ1-1 | NA | TRBV10-3 | NA | CAIQRGENTEAFF | TGTGCCATTCAACGGGGGGAGAACACTGAAGCTTTCTTT
TRBJ2-7 | NA | TRBV11-3 | NA | CASSVRDIPYYEQYF | TGTGCCAGCAGTGTGAGGGACATACCTTACTACGAGCAGTACTTC
TRBJ2-7 | TRBD1 | TRBV6-5 | NA | CASSYFPGQGAYEQYF | TGTGCCAGCAGTTACTTTCCGGGACAGGGGGCCTACGAGCAGTACTTC
TRBJ2-1 | TRBD1 | TRBV30 | NA | CAWRPPGQPYNEQFF | TGTGCCTGGAGACCTCCGGGACAGCCCTACAATGAGCAGTTCTTC
TRBJ1-3 | TRBD1 | TRBV4-2 | NA | CASSQPGQGGNTIYF | TGTGCCAGCAGCCAACCGGGACAGGGGGGAAACACCATATATTTT
TRBJ2-3 | TRBD1 | TRBV15 | NA | CATSRANPGQGGYTDTQYF | TGTGCCACCAGCAGAGCGAACCCGGGACAGGGAGGATACACAGATACGCAGTATTTT
TRBJ1-1 | NA | TRBV29-1 | NA | CSVEGPGGTDTEAFF | TGCAGCGTTGAAGGGCCGGGGGGCACAGACACTGAAGCTTTCTTT
TRBJ1-1 | NA | TRBV5-4 | NA | CASRTGKNSGTEAFF | TGTGCCAGCAGAACGGGGAAGAACAGTGGCACTGAAGCTTTCTTT
TRBJ2-1 | TRBD2 | TRBV27 | NA | CASSFGSGGGEQFF | TGTGCCAGCAGTTTTGGGTCGGGGGGAGGTGAGCAGTTCTTC
TRBJ2-1 | NA | TRBV10-3 | once | CAISANDPSRSSSYNEQFF | TGTGCCATCAGTGCAAACGACCCCAGTCGGTCTAGCTCCTACAATGAGCAGTTCTTC
TRBJ1-2 | TRBD1 | TRBV11-2 | NA | CASSIQGGYGYTF | TGTGCCAGCAGCATCCAGGGGGGCTATGGCTACACCTTC
TRBJ1-1 | NA | TRBV2 | NA | CASRWESTEAFF | TGTGCCAGCCGCTGGGAGAGCACTGAAGCTTTCTTT
TRBJ1-5 | NA | TRBV19 | NA | CASSMDGDQPQHF | TGTGCCAGTAGCATGGACGGGGATCAGCCCCAGCATTTT
TRBJ1-5 | NA | TRBV2 | NA | CASSDRVYSNQPQHF | TGTGCCAGCAGTGATCGGGTCTATAGCAATCAGCCCCAGCATTTT